What follows are 27 T cell receptor beta chains derived from one specimen sequenced in a study of siplizumab effects on memory and regulatory T cells (dated by TCRdb to between 2018 and 2020). The library came from the immunoSEQ multiplex PCR assay. The immuneACCESS repertoire file appears here via TCRdb, limited to in-frame rearrangements. These files lack a portion of the clones; in checked studies, under half of the deficit traces to unresolved V genes, and the cause of the others is not known. The sample table contains fewer than 120,000 clones; only one count was recorded for roughly 92% of them. The ten biggest clones cover 1% to 1.5% of the sample. Sequencing was done on a sample of CD4+ T cells sorted from blood. The source of these receptors is a human donor in good health.

J is TRBJ1-1 and V is TRBV6-1; 9 bases fit TRBD1. After removal of 6 bases from V and 5 bases from J, the junction contained 4 bases not matched to a gene. Germline loops: CDR1 MNHNS, CDR2 SASEGT. The CDR3 has 13 residues. The CDR3 sequence: CASRGTGRTEAFF. Here the CDR3 DNA reads TGTGCCAGCAGAGGGACAGGGCGGACTGAAGCTTTCTTT.

The genes are TRBV7-9 and TRBJ2-7; tentatively, D is TRBD2 (5 bases). V gave up 5 bases and J gave up 0 bases, with 14 bases separating them. Germline V gene sequence: CDR1 SEHNR, CDR2 FQNEAQ (reference sequence). The CDR3 contains 15 residues. The CDR3: CASSPGRESSYEQYF. The CDR3 DNA reads TGTGCCAGCAGCCCTGGAAGGGAGAGCTCCTACGAGCAGTACTTC.

The chain employs TRBV27 and TRBJ2-7; D may be TRBD1 (5 bases). The CDR3 runs to 16 residues. The V gene's germline CDR1 is MNHEY and CDR2 SMNVEV (reference sequence). Trimming removed 2 bases at V and 0 bases at J, with 14 bases between. DNA of the CDR3: TGTGCCAGCAGTTTAAAGGGGTACGGCAGCTCCTACGAGCAGTACTTC. It translates to CASSLKGYGSSYEQYF.

This rearrangement joins TRBV19 to TRBJ1-2; D is unresolved. This CDR3 has 10 amino acids. Germline V CDR1 and CDR2: LNHDA, SQIVND (reference sequence). V shed 3 bases and J shed 8 bases, with 4 bases lying between them. CDR3: CASSMGGYTF. CDR3 in DNA: TGTGCCAGTAGTATGGGCGGCTACACCTTC.

The chain carries TRBV2 and TRBJ1-5; D gene unclear. CDR3 length equals 13 residues. Germline-derived CDR1 and CDR2 are SNHLY and FYNNEI. V lost 6 bases and J 7 bases, leaving 13 bases between the germline ends. The CDR3 coding sequence is TGTGCCAGCAGCCAGGAAGGAGGACAGCCCCAGCATTTT. Translating gives CASSQEGGQPQHF.

This sequence joins TRBV18 and TRBJ1-1; D remains unclear. The CDR3 is made up of 17 amino acids. The V gene lost 0 bases and the J gene lost 4 bases, with 18 bases spanning the gap. Germline CDR1 KGHSH, CDR2 LQKENI. The CDR3 here is CASSPPKSGGVATEAFF. The CDR3 DNA reads as TGTGCCAGCTCACCACCGAAATCTGGCGGGGTTGCCACTGAAGCTTTCTTT. The variable domain in full, with the rest retrieved from reference TRBV18 and TRBJ1-1, is NAGVMQNPRHLVRRRGQEARLRCSPMKGHSHVYWYRQLPEEGLKFMVYLQKENIIDESGMPKERFSAEFPKEGPSILRIQQVVRGDSAAYFCASSPPKSGGVATEAFFGQGTRLTVV.

This clone has just a few counts. The J gene is TRBJ1-2, the V gene TRBV13, with a tentative D call TRBD1 (6 bases). CDR1 is PRHDT and CDR2 is FYEKMQ in the germline V gene (reference sequence). The CDR3 runs to 14 residues. The V end lost 5 bases, the J end lost 6 bases, and 16 bases lay between the germline ends. The CDR3 nucleotides are TGTGCCAGCAGCACCTCTGGACAGCAAGATGGCTACACCTTC. This sequence encodes CASSTSGQQDGYTF.

This clone was observed a few times. The chain links TRBV19 to TRBJ1-2; D is perhaps TRBD1 (5 bases). Trimming took off 7 bases at V and 0 bases at J, with 12 bases between the two ends. In germline, CDR1 is LNHDA, CDR2 SQIVND (reference sequence). The CDR3 length is 14 residues. CDR3 amino acids: CASTTGPANYGYTF. Here the CDR3 DNA reads TGTGCCAGTACCACGGGGCCAGCTAACTATGGCTACACCTTC.

The chain joins TRBV10-3 to TRBJ1-3, with a possible D match to TRBD1 (6 bases). V was shortened by 6 bases and J by 2 bases, with 14 bases between the two germline ends. This CDR3 region has 15 residues. The germline CDR1 and CDR2 sequences are ENHRY and SYGVKD. The CDR3 DNA reads TGTGCCATCAGCCTCGGACAGTCACCTGGAAACACCATATATTTT. This translates into CAISLGQSPGNTIYF.

The chain carries TRBV2 and TRBJ1-5; a possible D gene is TRBD1 (6 bases). This CDR3 has 14 amino acids. The V end lost 1 base, the J end lost 6 bases, and 10 bases lay between the germline ends. The germline V gene has CDR1 SNHLY and CDR2 FYNNEI. The CDR3 nucleotides are TGTGCCAGCAGTGAAGTGGGGGCTCGTCAGCCCCAGCATTTT. Its translation: CASSEVGARQPQHF.

J is TRBJ2-2 and V is TRBV19; TRBD2 aligns across 11 bases. CDR3 length: 16 amino acids. The J segment lost 8 bases and the V segment lost 5 bases, leaving 10 bases of the junction unmatched. Germline V gene data show CDR1 as LNHDA and CDR2 as SQIVND (reference sequence). The CDR3 protein is CASSRTSGWWMGELFF. The CDR3 DNA reads as TGTGCCAGTAGTCGGACTAGCGGGTGGTGGATGGGGGAGCTGTTTTTT.

Here the CDR3 reads CASSLAGQPQHF. CDR3 DNA sequence: TGTGCCAGCAGTTTGGCGGGTCAGCCCCAGCATTTT. The chain employs TRBV27 and TRBJ1-5; D gene ambiguous. CDR1 and CDR2 from the germline V gene are MNHEY and SMNVEV (reference sequence). The V gene lost 3 bases and the J gene lost 6 bases, with 6 bases spanning the gap. The CDR3 contains 12 residues.

The chain combines TRBV5-1 with TRBJ2-2, with D tentatively TRBD1 (6 bases). Germline lookup yields CDR1 SGHRS and CDR2 YFSETQ. The CDR3 is made up of 15 amino acids. V gave up 0 bases and J gave up 7 bases, with 13 bases separating them. CDR3: CASSLEGTSLGELFF. The CDR3 nucleotides are TGCGCCAGCAGCTTGGAAGGGACATCACTCGGGGAGCTGTTTTTT.

The chain couples TRBV7-2 to TRBJ2-7, with D perhaps matching TRBD2 (5 bases). V lost 1 base and J lost 3, with 10 bases in between. Germline-derived CDR1 and CDR2 are SGHTA and FQGNSA. This CDR3 spans 14 amino acids. CDR3 residues: CASSLGLAHYEQYF. DNA for the CDR3: TGTGCCAGCAGCTTAGGGCTAGCTCACTACGAGCAGTACTTC.

The V call is TRBV15, the J call TRBJ2-3; perhaps TRBD2 as D (6 bases). Germline values: CDR1 LNHNV, CDR2 YYDKDF (reference sequence). CDR3 size: 15 residues. Trimming took 3 bases from V and 0 from J, leaving 10 bases between them. The CDR3 reads CATSSGGESTDTQYF. CDR3 DNA sequence: TGTGCCACCAGCAGTGGAGGGGAAAGCACAGATACGCAGTATTTT.

CDR3 DNA: TGCGCCAGCAGCGGGACGGTTACTAATGAAAAACTGTTTTTT. It is translated as CASSGTVTNEKLFF. The chain carries TRBV5-1 and TRBJ1-4; possibly TRBD1 for D (5 bases). V was cut by 4 bases and J by 2 bases, with 9 bases left in between. Germline V gene data show CDR1 as SGHRS and CDR2 as YFSETQ. The CDR3 runs 14 residues.

The rearrangement links TRBV12-5 to TRBJ2-7; no clear D. V lost 1 base and J lost 4, with 5 bases in between. This CDR3 region has 12 residues. Germline V gene data show CDR1 as LGHNT and CDR2 as FRNRAP. In DNA form, the CDR3 reads TGTGCTAGTGGTTTGGACCTTTACGAGCAGTACTTC. This sequence encodes CASGLDLYEQYF.

The rearrangement joins TRBV11-3 to TRBJ2-2, with 9 bases matching TRBD1. V lost 4 bases and J lost 6; bases outside the gene matches: 9. Germline loops: CDR1 SGHNT, CDR2 YENEEA. The CDR3 has 16 amino acids. For the CDR3, the DNA is TGTGCCAGCAGCTCAGGAGGGACAGGGTATTCCGGGGAGCTGTTTTTT. Translation: CASSSGGTGYSGELFF.

The chain carries TRBV10-3 and TRBJ1-1; D perhaps matches TRBD1 (5 bases). Germline V lookup: CDR1 ENHRY, CDR2 SYGVKD. Trimming cost V 4 bases and J 1 base, with 7 bases left between them. The CDR3 extends over 13 amino acids. As DNA, the CDR3 is TGTGCCATCAGTGCGCAGGGGAACACTGAAGCTTTCTTT. Translating it yields CAISAQGNTEAFF.

The chain couples TRBV5-1 to TRBJ1-1, with a tentative D call TRBD1 (5 bases). The CDR3 length is 16 residues. V was clipped by 5 bases and J by 1 base, with 18 bases between them. CDR1 and CDR2 from the germline V gene are SGHRS and YFSETQ. The CDR3 coding sequence is TGCGCCAGCAGGTTGATCGTGGGGGAGAAGAACACTGAAGCTTTCTTT. The encoded protein is CASRLIVGEKNTEAFF.

The chain is built from TRBV6-5 and TRBJ2-3; 9 nucleotides agree with TRBD2. Germline assignment: CDR1 MNHEY and CDR2 SVGAGI. V lost 6 bases and J lost 6; bases outside the gene matches: 10. This CDR3 spans 15 amino acids. CDR3 coding DNA: TGTGCCAGCAGACCGACTAGCGGTTTATCGGATACGCAGTATTTT. This translates into CASRPTSGLSDTQYF.

This chain connects TRBV6-5 to TRBJ2-7; the match to TRBD2 covers 8 bases. Germline values: CDR1 MNHEY, CDR2 SVGAGI. V gave up 3 bases and J gave up 0 bases; unmatched junction bases: 4. This CDR3 spans 15 amino acids. The CDR3 protein is CASSYSGVLSYEQYF. The CDR3 nucleotides are TGTGCCAGCAGTTATAGCGGGGTACTCTCCTACGAGCAGTACTTC.

V gene TRBV5-1 combines with J gene TRBJ2-5, with TRBD2 matching 13 bases. Germline values: CDR1 SGHRS, CDR2 YFSETQ. The CDR3 length is 15 residues. V gave up 4 bases and J gave up 5 bases; unmatched junction bases: 5. This chain's CDR3 is CASSSRTSGSETQYF. The CDR3 DNA sequence: TGCGCCAGCAGCAGCCGGACTAGCGGGAGTGAGACCCAGTACTTC.

The chain carries TRBV2 and TRBJ2-7, with D possibly TRBD2 on 5 matching bases. V was pared by 1 base and J by 5 bases, with 6 bases between. Germline CDR1 reads SNHLY; CDR2 reads FYNNEI. The CDR3 length is 12 residues. The DNA for the CDR3 is TGTGCCAGCAGTGAAGGAGGGAACGAGCAGTACTTC. It encodes CASSEGGNEQYF.

In nucleotides, the CDR3 is TGCAGTGCTAAAGGCGGAGATGAGCAGTTCTTC. Its protein is CSAKGGDEQFF. The rearrangement uses TRBV20-1 and TRBJ2-1; D uncertain. CDR1 and CDR2 from the germline V gene are DFQATT and SNEGSKA (reference sequence). The CDR3 totals 11 residues. Trimming took off 4 bases at V and 8 bases at J, with 9 bases between the two ends.

V is TRBV18 and J is TRBJ1-2, with D possibly TRBD1 on 5 matching bases. CDR1 and CDR2 (germline): KGHSH, LQKENI. V was shortened by 3 bases and J by 4 bases, with 18 bases between the two germline ends. CDR3 size: 16 residues. In DNA, the CDR3 is TGTGCCAGCTCACCCGTCTCAGGGATAACCCGCTATGGCTACACCTTC. As protein: CASSPVSGITRYGYTF.

The chain joins TRBV10-3 to TRBJ2-1, with 7 bases matching TRBD2. The CDR3 covers 17 residues. Germline V gives CDR1 ENHRY, CDR2 SYGVKD. V lost 7 bases to trimming and J lost 4 bases; unmatched junction nucleotides: 16. The DNA for the CDR3 is TGTGCCATCATGGGGGGGTTTGGACTAGAATCGTACAATGAGCAGTTCTTC. It codes for CAIMGGFGLESYNEQFF.